Shown below are 6 T cell receptor beta chains from a single sample sequenced in a study of PD-1 and CTLA-4 blockade in melanoma. The table came from immunoSEQ multiplex PCR; TCRdb's copy has only in-frame clones and leaves some out. The sample carries roughly 30,000 clones, around 90% recorded once. The input for sequencing was CD8+ T cells from peripheral blood, taken from a patient given anti-PD-1 treatment. The receptors stem from a human donor with melanoma.

V gene TRBV13 combines with J gene TRBJ2-1; D is ambiguous. Germline V CDR1 and CDR2: PRHDT, FYEKMQ (reference sequence). This CDR3 is 12 amino acids long. Trimming left V 5 bases short and J 10 bases short, with 12 bases between. The CDR3 reads CASSLESGEQFF. CDR3 DNA: TGTGCCAGCAGCCTCGAGAGTGGGGAGCAGTTCTTC.

For the CDR3, the DNA is TGTGCCAGCAGTCCGCTTAGCACAGATACGCAGTATTTT. It is translated as CASSPLSTDTQYF. The chain combines TRBV27 with TRBJ2-3; D is undetermined. Between the trimmed V and J ends, which lost 5 bases and 0 bases, there was a span of 6 bases. Looked up from germline, CDR1 is MNHEY and CDR2 is SMNVEV (reference sequence). The CDR3 extends over 13 amino acids.

In this sample, this clone turned up once. This chain uses TRBV27 with TRBJ2-1; D is unclear. This CDR3 has 13 amino acids. Trimming stripped 0 bases from V and 8 bases from J, with 8 bases between. CDR1 MNHEY and CDR2 SMNVEV come from the germline V gene (reference sequence). The CDR3 sequence is CASSLSLVDEQFF. In DNA, the CDR3 is TGTGCCAGCAGTTTATCGTTAGTCGATGAGCAGTTCTTC.

CDR3 coding DNA: TGTGCCAGCAGTTTAGGGAGATCCTATGGCTACACCTTC. Its translation is CASSLGRSYGYTF. The chain employs TRBV27 and TRBJ1-2; no definite D call. The CDR3 is made up of 13 amino acids. CDR1 and CDR2 (germline): MNHEY, SMNVEV (reference sequence). Trimming took 2 bases from V and 4 from J, leaving 8 bases between them.

In this sample, this clone turned up once. J is TRBJ2-7 and V is TRBV6-5, with D perhaps TRBD1 (7 bases). The V and J ends lost 0 bases and 7 bases respectively, with 13 bases between them. The CDR3 totals 14 residues. CDR1 and CDR2 from the germline V gene are MNHEY and SVGAGI. CDR3 sequence (DNA): TGTGCCAGCAGTTACTCGTCAGGGGGGAAGGAGCAGTACTTC. It specifies CASSYSSGGKEQYF.

J is TRBJ1-4 and V is TRBV30; D is ambiguous. The V end lost 7 bases, the J end lost 0 bases, and 9 bases lay between the germline ends. Germline loops: CDR1 GTSNPN, CDR2 SVGIG (reference sequence). The CDR3 totals 13 residues. The CDR3 reads CASEASTNEKLFF. DNA of the CDR3: TGTGCCTCCGAGGCCTCAACTAATGAAAAACTGTTTTTT.